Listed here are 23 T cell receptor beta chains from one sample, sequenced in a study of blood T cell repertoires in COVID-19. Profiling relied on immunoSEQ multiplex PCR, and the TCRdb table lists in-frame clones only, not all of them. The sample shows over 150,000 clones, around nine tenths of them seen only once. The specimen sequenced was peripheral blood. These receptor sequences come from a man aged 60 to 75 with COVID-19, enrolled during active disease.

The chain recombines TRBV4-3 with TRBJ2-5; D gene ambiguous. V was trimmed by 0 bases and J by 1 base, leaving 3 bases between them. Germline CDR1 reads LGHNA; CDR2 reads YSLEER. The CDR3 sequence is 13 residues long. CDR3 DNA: TGCGCCAGCAGCCAAGACTTCCAAGAGACCCAGTACTTC. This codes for CASSQDFQETQYF.

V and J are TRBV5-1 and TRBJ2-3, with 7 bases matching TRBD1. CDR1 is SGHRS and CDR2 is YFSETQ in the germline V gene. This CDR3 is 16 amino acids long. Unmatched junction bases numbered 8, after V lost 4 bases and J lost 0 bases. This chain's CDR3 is CASSAGTVLSTDTQYF. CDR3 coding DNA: TGCGCCAGCAGCGCAGGGACAGTCCTTAGCACAGATACGCAGTATTTT.

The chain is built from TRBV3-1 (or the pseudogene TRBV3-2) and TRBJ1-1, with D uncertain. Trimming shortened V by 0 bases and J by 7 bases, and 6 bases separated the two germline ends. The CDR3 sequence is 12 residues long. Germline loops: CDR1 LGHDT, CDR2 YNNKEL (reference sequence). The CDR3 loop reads CASSQESGEAFF. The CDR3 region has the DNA TGTGCCAGCAGCCAAGAGTCGGGTGAAGCTTTCTTT.

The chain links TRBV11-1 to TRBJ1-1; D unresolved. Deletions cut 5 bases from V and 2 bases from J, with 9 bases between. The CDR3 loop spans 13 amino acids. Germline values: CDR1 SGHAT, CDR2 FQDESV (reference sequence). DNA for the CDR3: TGTGCCAGCAGCGCGGGAACTAACACTGAAGCTTTCTTT. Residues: CASSAGTNTEAFF.

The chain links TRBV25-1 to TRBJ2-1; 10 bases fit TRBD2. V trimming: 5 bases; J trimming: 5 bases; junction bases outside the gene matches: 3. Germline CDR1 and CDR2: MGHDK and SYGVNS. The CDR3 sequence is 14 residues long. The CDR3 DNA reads TGTGCCAGCAGTTGGACTAGCGGCAACAATGAGCAGTTCTTC. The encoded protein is CASSWTSGNNEQFF.

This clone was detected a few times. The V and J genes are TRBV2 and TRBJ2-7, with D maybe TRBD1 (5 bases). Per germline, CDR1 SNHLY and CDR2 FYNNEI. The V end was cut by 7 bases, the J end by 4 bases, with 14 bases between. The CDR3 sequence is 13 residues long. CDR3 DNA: TGTGCCAGCACCAATTCAGGGAAATACGAGCAGTACTTC. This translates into CASTNSGKYEQYF.

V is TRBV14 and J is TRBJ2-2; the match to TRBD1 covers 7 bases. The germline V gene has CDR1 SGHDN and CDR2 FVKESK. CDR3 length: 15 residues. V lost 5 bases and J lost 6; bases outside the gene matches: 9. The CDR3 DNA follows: TGTGCCAGCAGCAAATTACAGGGGTTGGCCGGGGAGCTGTTTTTT. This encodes CASSKLQGLAGELFF.

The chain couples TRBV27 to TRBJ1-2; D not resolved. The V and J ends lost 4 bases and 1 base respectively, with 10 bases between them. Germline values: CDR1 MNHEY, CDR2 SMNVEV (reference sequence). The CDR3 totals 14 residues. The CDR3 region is CASSSYTSNYGYTF. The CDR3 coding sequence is TGTGCCAGCAGTTCGTACACTAGTAACTATGGCTACACCTTC.

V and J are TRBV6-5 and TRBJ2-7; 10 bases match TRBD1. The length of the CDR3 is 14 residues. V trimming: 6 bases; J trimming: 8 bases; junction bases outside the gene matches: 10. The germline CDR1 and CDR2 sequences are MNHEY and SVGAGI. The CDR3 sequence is CASRLGRDRGKQYF. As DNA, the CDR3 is TGTGCCAGCAGGTTGGGCCGGGACAGGGGTAAGCAGTACTTC.

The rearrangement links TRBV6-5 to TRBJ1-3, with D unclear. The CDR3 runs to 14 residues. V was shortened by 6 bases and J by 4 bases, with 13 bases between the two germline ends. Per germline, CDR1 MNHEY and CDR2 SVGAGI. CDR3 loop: CASRGGSSGNTIYF. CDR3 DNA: TGTGCCAGCAGAGGCGGAAGCTCAGGAAACACCATATATTTT.

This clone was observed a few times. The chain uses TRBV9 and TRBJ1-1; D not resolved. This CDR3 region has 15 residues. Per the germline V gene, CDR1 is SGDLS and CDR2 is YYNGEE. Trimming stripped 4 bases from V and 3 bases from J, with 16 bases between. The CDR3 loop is CASSLQDGGYTEAFF. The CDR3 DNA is TGTGCCAGCAGCCTCCAGGACGGAGGGTACACTGAAGCTTTCTTT.

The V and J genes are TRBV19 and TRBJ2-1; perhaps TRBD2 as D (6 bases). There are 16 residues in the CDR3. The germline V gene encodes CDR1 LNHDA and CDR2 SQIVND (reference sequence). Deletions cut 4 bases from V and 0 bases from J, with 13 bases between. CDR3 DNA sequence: TGTGCCAGTAGTACAACCGGGACTGGCTCCTACAATGAGCAGTTCTTC. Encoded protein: CASSTTGTGSYNEQFF.

The CDR3 here is CAISEGGVSYNEQFF. CDR3 in DNA: TGTGCCATCAGTGAAGGGGGGGTATCCTACAATGAGCAGTTCTTC. The chain is built from TRBV10-3 and TRBJ2-1, with a weak D call TRBD2 (7 bases). The CDR3 has 15 amino acids. From germline, CDR1 is ENHRY and CDR2 SYGVKD. V lost 3 bases and J lost 1, with 10 bases in between.

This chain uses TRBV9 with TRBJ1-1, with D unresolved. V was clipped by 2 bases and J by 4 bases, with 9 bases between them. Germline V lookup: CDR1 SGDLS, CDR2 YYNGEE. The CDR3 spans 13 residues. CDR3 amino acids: CASSVNQATEAFF. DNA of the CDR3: TGTGCCAGCAGCGTTAACCAGGCCACTGAAGCTTTCTTT.

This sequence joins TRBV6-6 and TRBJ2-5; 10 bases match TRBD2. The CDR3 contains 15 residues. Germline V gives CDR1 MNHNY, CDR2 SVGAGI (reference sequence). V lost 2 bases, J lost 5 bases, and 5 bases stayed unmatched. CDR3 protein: CASSYPTAGGETQYF. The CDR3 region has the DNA TGTGCCAGCAGTTACCCCACAGCGGGAGGGGAGACCCAGTACTTC.

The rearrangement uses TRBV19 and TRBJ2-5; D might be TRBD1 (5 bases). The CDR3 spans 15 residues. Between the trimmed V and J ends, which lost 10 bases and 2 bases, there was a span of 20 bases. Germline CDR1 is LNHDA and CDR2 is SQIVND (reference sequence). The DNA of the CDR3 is TGTGCCACTCAGGGTATCGGACATCAGCAAGAGACCCAGTACTTC. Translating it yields CATQGIGHQQETQYF.

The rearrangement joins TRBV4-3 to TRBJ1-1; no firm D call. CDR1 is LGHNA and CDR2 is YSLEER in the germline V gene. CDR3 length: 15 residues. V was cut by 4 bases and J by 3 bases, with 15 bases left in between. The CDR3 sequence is CASSPSPGWDTEAFF. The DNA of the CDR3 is TGCGCCAGCAGCCCCTCCCCCGGGTGGGACACTGAAGCTTTCTTT.

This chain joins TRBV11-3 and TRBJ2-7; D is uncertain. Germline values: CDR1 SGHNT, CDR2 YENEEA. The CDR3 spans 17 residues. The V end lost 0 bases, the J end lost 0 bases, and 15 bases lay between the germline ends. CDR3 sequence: CASSLESNLGNSYEQYF. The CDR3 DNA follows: TGTGCCAGCAGCTTAGAGTCGAACCTAGGCAACTCCTACGAGCAGTACTTC. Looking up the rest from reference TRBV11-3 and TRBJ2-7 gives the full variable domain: EAGVVQSPRYKIIEKKQPVAFWCNPISGHNTLYWYLQNLGQGPELLIRYENEEAVDDSQLPKDRFSAERLKGVDSTLKIQPAELGDSAVYLCASSLESNLGNSYEQYFGPGTRLTVT.

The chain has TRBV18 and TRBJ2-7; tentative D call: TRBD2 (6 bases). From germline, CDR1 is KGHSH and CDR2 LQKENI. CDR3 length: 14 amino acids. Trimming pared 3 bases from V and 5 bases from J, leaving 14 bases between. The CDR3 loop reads CASSPPGGVHEQYF. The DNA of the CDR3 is TGTGCCAGCTCACCCCCCGGAGGGGTCCACGAGCAGTACTTC.

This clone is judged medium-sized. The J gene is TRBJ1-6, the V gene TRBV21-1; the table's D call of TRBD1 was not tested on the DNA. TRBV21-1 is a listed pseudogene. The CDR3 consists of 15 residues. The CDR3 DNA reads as TGTGCCAGCAGCAAAGAGGGACAGGGTTGGTCACCCCTCCACTTT. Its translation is CASSKEGQGWSPLHF.

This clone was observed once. The CDR3 nucleotides are TGTGCCAGCAGCCGGTCACTCAATGAGCAGTTCTTC. Its translation: CASSRSLNEQFF. The chain uses TRBV14 and TRBJ2-1, with no clear D. In germline, CDR1 is SGHDN, CDR2 FVKESK. V lost 4 bases and J lost 6, with 7 bases in between. This CDR3 contains 12 residues.

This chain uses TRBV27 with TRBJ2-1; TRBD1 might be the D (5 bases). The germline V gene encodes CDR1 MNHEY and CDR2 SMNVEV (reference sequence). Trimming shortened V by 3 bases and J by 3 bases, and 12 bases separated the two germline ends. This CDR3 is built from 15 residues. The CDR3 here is CASSFWGNNYNEQFF. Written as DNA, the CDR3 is TGTGCCAGCAGTTTCTGGGGCAATAACTACAATGAGCAGTTCTTC.

CDR3 amino acids: CASSRSATHSNQPQHF. CDR3 sequence (DNA): TGTGCCAGCAGCCGCTCCGCGACACATAGCAATCAGCCCCAGCATTTT. This chain links TRBV5-5 with TRBJ1-5, with D unclear. The V end was cut by 4 bases, the J end by 0 bases, with 14 bases between. CDR1 SGHKS and CDR2 YYEKEE come from the germline V gene (reference sequence). The length of the CDR3 is 16 residues.